What follows are 20 T cell receptor beta chains derived from one specimen sequenced in a study of Graves' ophthalmopathy and Graves' hyperthyroidism. The TCR beta CDR3 regions underwent amplification from RNA transcripts. HTBI primers served in a first-round RT-PCR, which a second-round multiplex PCR followed. TCRdb ran MiXCR on the multiplex PCR reads and lists one entry per CDR3 protein. Here the sample spans around 1,000,000 distinct CDR3 sequences, 35% to 40% being singletons. The specimen was peripheral blood or thyroid tissue (not recorded which). The receptor source for this set is an adult man with Graves' hyperthyroidism.

The DNA for the CDR3 is TGTGCCATCACCGGGTCCGTGGGCTCCTACGAGCAGTACTTC. Amino acids: CAITGSVGSYEQYF. The chain carries TRBV10-3 and TRBJ2-7; D is uncertain. V was clipped by 7 bases and J by 0 bases, with 13 bases between them. CDR3 length equals 14 residues. Germline V CDR1 and CDR2: ENHRY, SYGVKD.

There are many counts of this clonotype. V is TRBV15 and J is TRBJ2-2, with TRBD2 identical over 8 bases. The CDR3 loop spans 18 amino acids. J was trimmed by 3 bases and V by 2 bases; bases with no gene match: 11. CDR1 is LNHNV and CDR2 is YYDKDF in the germline V gene (reference sequence). The CDR3 nucleotides are TGTGCCACCAGCAGACGCCAAATAGCGGGGAGGGACACCGGGGAGCTGTTTTTT. Translated, it gives CATSRRQIAGRDTGELFF.

This clonotype was detected a few times. The chain couples TRBV3-1 to TRBJ1-2; TRBD1 is a possible D gene (5 bases). Trimming removed 1 base at V and 3 bases at J, with 9 bases between. There are 14 residues in the CDR3. Germline V gene data show CDR1 as LGHDT and CDR2 as YNNKEL (reference sequence). CDR3 in amino acids: CASSQAGGDYGYTF. The CDR3, as DNA: TGTGCCAGCAGCCAAGCAGGAGGGGACTATGGCTACACCTTC.

This clonotype was picked up many times. The V gene is TRBV20-1, the J gene TRBJ2-7, with TRBD2 identical over 10 bases. The V gene end was trimmed by 5 bases and the J gene end by 6 bases; junction bases not matched to a gene: 7. The CDR3 is 13 amino acids. In germline, CDR1 is DFQATT, CDR2 SNEGSKA (reference sequence). This chain's CDR3 is CSAPSGRALEQYF. The DNA for the CDR3 is TGCAGTGCTCCGAGCGGGAGGGCCCTCGAGCAGTACTTC.

CDR3 in amino acids: CASSMIPGELFF. In nucleotides, the CDR3 is TGTGCCAGCAGCATGATACCCGGGGAGCTGTTTTTT. The J gene is TRBJ2-2, the V gene TRBV7-9; D is unresolved. Germline lookup yields CDR1 SEHNR and CDR2 FQNEAQ (reference sequence). The CDR3 runs to 12 residues. Deletions cut 5 bases from V and 6 bases from J, with 7 bases between.

The V call is TRBV20-1, the J call TRBJ2-7; TRBD1 agrees at 11 bases. CDR1 is DFQATT and CDR2 is SNEGSKA in the germline V gene (reference sequence). CDR3 size: 16 residues. J was trimmed by 1 base and V by 0 bases; bases with no gene match: 5. The CDR3 region is CSARDQGQGVSYEQYF. CDR3 in DNA: TGCAGTGCTAGAGATCAGGGACAGGGGGTATCCTACGAGCAGTACTTC.

The rearrangement uses TRBV6-5 and TRBJ1-6, with D hard to call. Germline values: CDR1 MNHEY, CDR2 SVGAGI. CDR3 length: 16 residues. The germline V and J ends were trimmed by 5 bases and 7 bases, with 18 bases remaining between them. CDR3 bases: TGTGCCAGCAGTGAAGCGCGTATTTCGGCAAATTCACCCCTCCACTTT. Translation: CASSEARISANSPLHF.

This clonotype was seen only a few times. J is TRBJ1-3 and V is TRBV6-5; 9 bases match TRBD1. Germline assignment: CDR1 MNHEY and CDR2 SVGAGI. This CDR3 is 16 amino acids long. The V and J ends lost 5 bases and 2 bases, in that order; junction bases with no gene match: 7. CDR3 bases: TGTGCCAGCAGTCGGCGGACAGGGGACGCTGGAAACACCATATATTTT. Its protein product is CASSRRTGDAGNTIYF.

V gene TRBV9 combines with J gene TRBJ1-2; 8 nucleotides align to TRBD1. Germline loops: CDR1 SGDLS, CDR2 YYNGEE. This CDR3 has 13 amino acids. V dropped 3 bases and J dropped 7; count of bases not matched to a gene: 5. CDR3 loop: CASSETGVAGYTF. In DNA, the CDR3 is TGTGCCAGCAGCGAGACAGGGGTGGCTGGCTACACCTTC.

To note about this clonotype: A much larger clone differs by one base, so this may be a read error. This sequence joins TRBV19 and TRBJ1-1, with no clear D. CDR1 is LNHDA, CDR2 SQIVND, per germline (reference sequence). CDR3 length: 13 amino acids. CDR3 sequence: CATSDTTWTEASF. The CDR3 DNA follows: TGTGCCACTTCAGACACAACATGGACTGAAGCTTCCTTT.

The chain has TRBV19 and TRBJ1-5, with D possibly being TRBD1 (6 bases). Trimming shortened V by 9 bases and J by 0 bases, and 24 bases separated the two germline ends. The CDR3 is 18 amino acids. In germline, CDR1 is LNHDA, CDR2 SQIVND (reference sequence). In DNA, the CDR3 is TGTGCCAGCGGTCGTGGAACAGGGCAATTCGATAGCAATCAGCCCCAGCATTTT. The encoded protein is CASGRGTGQFDSNQPQHF.

The gene calls are TRBV29-1 and TRBJ2-5; D is perhaps TRBD1 (5 bases). V gave up 5 bases and J gave up 7 bases, with 11 bases separating them. This CDR3 is 11 amino acids long. Germline V CDR1 and CDR2: SQVTM, ANQGSEA. The CDR3 DNA reads as TGCAGCGTTACAGGCCCACGGACCCAGTACTTC. Amino acids: CSVTGPRTQYF.

This clonotype showed up just a few times. The CDR3 here is CASSQELQGRTYEQYF. The DNA of the CDR3 is TGTGCCAGCAGCCAAGAATTACAGGGGAGGACCTACGAGCAGTACTTC. The chain combines TRBV25-1 with TRBJ2-7; maybe TRBD1 (7 bases). Germline assignment: CDR1 MGHDK and CDR2 SYGVNS. The CDR3 runs to 16 residues. Trimming took 6 bases from V and 2 from J, leaving 20 bases between them.

For this clonotype: A much bigger clone sits one base away, suggesting this may be a read error. This sequence joins TRBV9 and TRBJ2-7; 10 bases agree with TRBD2. CDR3 length equals 16 residues. The V gene's germline CDR1 is SGDLS and CDR2 YYNGEE. CDR3 bases: TGTGCCTGCAGCGTTGCGGTGGGACTAGCGAGCTACGAGCAGTACTTC. Its translation: CACSVAVGLASYEQYF.

A remark on this clonotype: The germline gene is not matched at one end of the junction; a read error may be the cause. The chain combines TRBV7-8 with TRBJ1-3, with D possibly being TRBD1 (6 bases). The CDR3 runs 13 residues. Germline V CDR1 and CDR2: SGHVS, FQNEAQ. CDR3 protein: CASSLGQGSTIYF. Here the CDR3 DNA reads TGTGCCAGCAGCTTGGGACAAGGAAGCACCATATATTTT.

This clonotype was observed a few times. The rearrangement links TRBV12-3 or TRBV12-4 to TRBJ2-7, with 8 bases that match TRBD1. The trim removed 7 bases at V and 5 bases at J, leaving 10 bases unmatched. The CDR3 contains 14 residues. The CDR3 here is CASNPTDRAHEQYF. In DNA, the CDR3 is TGTGCCAGCAACCCGACGGACAGGGCCCACGAGCAGTACTTC.

This clonotype was recorded at least ten times. The rearrangement joins TRBV7-9 to TRBJ2-7; possibly TRBD2 for D (6 bases). V lost 6 bases to trimming and J lost 0 bases, with 18 bases between them. The CDR3 is made up of 16 amino acids. Germline CDR1 and CDR2: SEHNR and FQNEAQ (reference sequence). The CDR3: CASSRPQTGGSYEQYF. CDR3 sequence (DNA): TGTGCCAGCAGTCGCCCTCAGACCGGGGGCTCCTACGAGCAGTACTTC.

This clonotype was observed many times. The CDR3 protein is CASSVAGRSDQPQHF. The CDR3 DNA is TGTGCCAGCAGCGTTGCTGGACGAAGCGATCAGCCCCAGCATTTT. The chain employs TRBV9 and TRBJ1-5, with D uncertain. CDR3 length: 15 amino acids. Per the germline V gene, CDR1 is SGDLS and CDR2 is YYNGEE. Trimming shortened V by 2 bases and J by 5 bases, and 14 bases separated the two germline ends.

This sequence joins TRBV4-2 and TRBJ2-6; either TRBD1 or TRBD2 may fit D (5 bases each). This CDR3 contains 18 residues. The V gene lost 0 bases and the J gene lost 2 bases, with 14 bases spanning the gap. Germline assignment: CDR1 LGHNA and CDR2 YNFKEQ. CDR3 DNA: TGTGCCAGCAGCCAAGATCAGGGACCCTTCGCTGGGGCCAACGTCCTGACTTTC. Its protein product is CASSQDQGPFAGANVLTF.

This clonotype was seen at least ten times. The chain links TRBV4-3 to TRBJ1-6; D call uncertain. Germline CDR1 and CDR2: LGHNA and YSLEER. V was pared by 6 bases and J by 6 bases, with 18 bases between. CDR3 length equals 16 residues. CDR3 in DNA: TGCGCCAGCAGGTTGAATGGGGAGATTGGTAATTCACCCCTCCACTTT. Protein: CASRLNGEIGNSPLHF.